These T cell receptor beta chains were read from a single sample in a study of CD8 T cells in Susac syndrome. One entry per CDR3 protein results from TCRdb running MiXCR on the immunoSEQ multiplex PCR reads. The table has a few hundred thousand distinct CDR3 sequences, around 96% seen once. The sequenced sample was CD4+ T cells from PBMCs. The origin of the receptors is a human donor with multiple sclerosis. CDR3s include the opening cysteine and the closing phenylalanine or tryptophan. A D gene is named only where the DNA matches it firmly. Size tells how often a clone was seen (once, few, many) or the class of an expanded clone, and some rows leave it out.

>TRBJ1-1|once|TRBV7-9|-
CASSRESEAFF
TGTGCCAGCAGCAGGGAATCTGAAGCTTTCTTT
>TRBJ1-2|-|TRBV20-1|-
CSATTGTAEGDYTF
TGCAGTGCCACAACCGGGACCGCCGAGGGAGACTACACCTTC
>TRBJ1-2|-|TRBV29-1|-
CSVEDRRAANYGYTF
TGCAGCGTTGAAGATCGAAGGGCGGCCAACTATGGCTACACCTTC
>TRBJ1-2|-|TRBV7-9|TRBD1
CASSLRTGDYGYTF
TGTGCCAGCAGCCTAAGGACAGGGGACTATGGCTACACCTTC
>TRBJ2-1|-|TRBV2|-
CASGASYNEQFF
TGTGCCAGCGGGGCCAGCTACAATGAGCAGTTCTTC
>TRBJ2-4|-|TRBV3-1|-
CASSQGSNIQYF
TGTGCCAGCAGCCAAGGGTCAAACATTCAGTACTTC
>TRBJ2-4|-|TRBV14|TRBD2
CASSHGTSGRAWWENIQYF
TGTGCCAGCAGCCACGGGACTAGCGGGCGTGCTTGGTGGGAAAACATTCAGTACTTC
>TRBJ1-2|-|TRBV9|-
CASSGREGRTYGYTF
TGTGCCAGCAGCGGACGGGAGGGTCGGACCTATGGCTACACCTTC
>TRBJ1-5|-|TRBV29-1|-
CSAGHADQPQHF
TGCAGCGCTGGACATGCGGATCAGCCCCAGCATTTT
>TRBJ2-7|-|TRBV20-1|-
CSASLLWGYEQYF
TGCAGTGCTAGCCTTCTGTGGGGTTACGAGCAGTACTTC
>TRBJ1-2|-|TRBV5-1|TRBD1
CASSLGDRNYGYTF
TGCGCCAGCAGCTTGGGGGACAGAAACTATGGCTACACCTTC
>TRBJ1-1|-|TRBV29-1|-
CSVGGIGTEAFF
TGCAGCGTTGGAGGAATTGGGACTGAAGCTTTCTTT
>TRBJ2-5|-|TRBV7-2|TRBD2
CASSSRISGGSRAETQYF
TGTGCCAGCAGCTCCCGTATAAGCGGGGGGTCCAGGGCAGAGACCCAGTACTTC
>TRBJ2-7|-|TRBV20-1|-
CSARRGGTYEQYF
TGCAGTGCGCGGCGGGGCGGCACCTACGAGCAGTACTTC
>TRBJ2-4|few|TRBV6-1|-
CASSDHSSERNIQYF
TGTGCCAGCAGTGACCACTCCTCGGAAAGAAACATTCAGTACTTC
>TRBJ2-3|-|TRBV20-1|TRBD2
CSARGAGTSGRGTDTQYF
TGCAGTGCTAGAGGGGCGGGAACTAGCGGGAGGGGTACAGATACGCAGTATTTT
>TRBJ2-3|-|TRBV7-9|-
CASSVNPGGLTDTQYF
TGTGCCAGCAGCGTTAACCCGGGGGGCCTCACAGATACGCAGTATTTT
>TRBJ2-6|-|TRBV6-1|TRBD1
CASNALDRAGANVLTF
TGTGCCAGCAACGCGTTGGACAGGGCTGGGGCCAACGTCCTGACTTTC
>TRBJ1-3|-|TRBV6-4|-
CASSVQKGGNTIYF
TGTGCCAGCAGTGTCCAAAAAGGAGGAAACACCATATATTTT
>TRBJ2-1|-|TRBV12-3/TRBV12-4|-
CASSPSGNEQFF
TGTGCCAGCAGTCCCTCGGGGAATGAGCAGTTCTTC
>TRBJ1-1|-|TRBV10-3|TRBD1
CATARTGGDLNTEAFF
TGTGCCACCGCCCGGACAGGGGGCGACCTCAACACTGAAGCTTTCTTT
>TRBJ1-5|-|TRBV19|-
CASNPPGSNQPQHF
TGTGCCAGTAACCCTCCGGGGAGCAATCAGCCCCAGCATTTT
>TRBJ2-6|-|TRBV15|TRBD1
CATSNLRGRVSGANVLTF
TGTGCCACCAGCAACCTCAGGGGGCGCGTTTCAGGGGCCAACGTCCTGACTTTC
>TRBJ1-4|-|TRBV12-3/TRBV12-4|-
CASTPSYSKLFF
TGTGCCAGCACCCCATCGTATTCAAAACTGTTTTTT
>TRBJ2-6|once|TRBV19|-
CASSRPSAWANVLTF
TGTGCCAGTAGTAGGCCCTCCGCGTGGGCCAACGTCCTGACTTTC
>TRBJ1-2|once|TRBV12-5|-
CASGKHEGDGYTF
TGTGCTAGTGGCAAACACGAGGGAGATGGCTACACCTTC
>TRBJ2-3|-|TRBV15|TRBD2
CATSREAFPVAGGGRHTQYF
TGTGCCACCAGCAGAGAAGCCTTCCCCGTAGCGGGAGGGGGAAGGCATACGCAGTATTTT
>TRBJ2-5|few|TRBV20-1|-
CSASGSGRGETQYF
TGCAGTGCTAGTGGTAGCGGCCGGGGGGAGACCCAGTACTTC
>TRBJ1-1|-|TRBV9|-
CASSPPTQVTEAFF
TGTGCCAGCAGCCCCCCAACACAAGTCACTGAAGCTTTCTTT
>TRBJ2-7|once|TRBV4-1|TRBD1
CASSQGDPFRDRALSYEQYF
TGCGCCAGCAGCCAAGGGGACCCTTTCCGGGACAGGGCCCTTTCCTACGAGCAGTACTTC
>TRBJ2-1|-|TRBV3-1|-
CASSRVVGEQFF
TGTGCCAGCAGCCGAGTGGTTGGTGAGCAGTTCTTC
>TRBJ1-1|-|TRBV7-9|-
CASSSPGLGGEAFF
TGTGCCAGCAGCTCCCCCGGTTTGGGGGGCGAAGCTTTCTTT
>TRBJ1-1|-|TRBV20-1|-
CSARSWGGYTEAFF
TGCAGTGCTAGGAGCTGGGGCGGTTACACTGAAGCTTTCTTT
>TRBJ2-3|-|TRBV20-1|TRBD1
CSVSDRAATDTQYF
TGCAGTGTTTCAGACAGGGCCGCGACAGATACGCAGTATTTT
>TRBJ1-5|-|TRBV29-1|-
CSVRLGTSINQPQHF
TGCAGCGTCAGGCTGGGGACATCTATCAATCAGCCCCAGCATTTT
>TRBJ1-1|-|TRBV7-9|-
CASSDLGGGDTEAFF
TGTGCCAGCAGCGACCTGGGGGGAGGGGACACTGAAGCTTTCTTT
>TRBJ1-1|once|TRBV7-9|-
CASSLWPNTEAFF
TGTGCCAGCAGCTTATGGCCGAACACTGAAGCTTTCTTT
>TRBJ2-2|-|TRBV29-1|TRBD2
CSVPTGTSGGNTGELFF
TGCAGCGTCCCCACCGGGACTAGCGGGGGGAACACCGGGGAGCTGTTTTTT
>TRBJ1-4|-|TRBV5-1|-
CASSLGIANEKLFF
TGCGCCAGCAGCTTGGGTATTGCTAATGAAAAACTGTTTTTT
>TRBJ2-2|-|TRBV19|-
CASRFGGELFF
TGTGCCAGTAGGTTTGGTGGGGAGCTGTTTTTT
>TRBJ2-7|-|TRBV29-1|TRBD1
CSVAGGQGSYEQYF
TGCAGCGTTGCGGGTGGACAGGGTTCTTACGAGCAGTACTTC
>TRBJ1-1|-|TRBV12-3/TRBV12-4|-
CASSPRTEAFF
TGTGCCAGCAGTCCTCGCACTGAAGCTTTCTTT
>TRBJ1-4|-|TRBV2|-
CASSVVTANEKLFF
TGTGCCAGCAGTGTTGTAACGGCTAATGAAAAACTGTTTTTT
>TRBJ2-1|-|TRBV2|TRBD2
CASSVAGTYNEQFF
TGTGCCAGCAGTGTAGCGGGGACCTACAATGAGCAGTTCTTC
>TRBJ2-7|-|TRBV20-1|TRBD2
CSARDVAGGRWEQYF
TGCAGTGCTAGAGATGTAGCGGGAGGACGTTGGGAGCAGTACTTC